This T cell receptor (beta chain) was identified in a study of neoadjuvant nivolumab and ipilimumab in lung cancer. The overall study: Patients got nivolumab 3 mg/kg on days 1, 15 and 29; combination added ipilimumab 1 mg/kg day 1. Overall study results and limits: A small number of samples were TCR sequenced. Only two of four nivolumab-treated tumors gained richness and clonality by surgery. Resected tumors had greater TCR richness and clonality than uninvolved lung.

The CDR3 loop spans 15 amino acids. CDR1 is SEHNR, CDR2 FQNEAQ, per germline (reference sequence). The junction had 4 bases not matched to a gene; V was cut back by 5 bases and J by 0 bases. Worth noting for this clone: The antigen remains undetermined.

Assay: immunoSEQ multiplex PCR; the TCRdb copy retains only in-frame clones and omits some. The sample contains about 26,000 clones, about 85% of which appear only once. The sample was peripheral blood, taken before neoadjuvant nivolumab, alone or with ipilimumab. The chain joins TRBV7-9 to TRBJ1-5, with 7 bases aligning to TRBD1. The sequence derives from an adult with non-small cell lung cancer. For the CDR3, the DNA is TGTGCCAGCAGCGTGACAGGGAATAGCAATCAGCCCCAGCATTTT. It specifies CASSVTGNSNQPQHF.